The T cell receptor beta chain described here comes from a study of T cells in Graves' hyperthyroidism and ophthalmopathy. Findings and limits, study-wide: Separating ophthalmopathy from stable hyperthyroidism was achieved by a 13 V-J model.

Trimming took 4 bases from V and 6 from J; bases not matched to a gene: 6. The CDR3 contains 14 residues. Germline V gene sequence: CDR1 SGHNT, CDR2 YYREEE (reference sequence). Amplified TCR beta CDR3 regions came from RNA transcripts. The TCR CDR3 first-round RT-PCR relied on the HTBI primer set. TCRdb passed the multiplex PCR reads through MiXCR, listing each CDR3 protein once. The sample consists of about 640,000 distinct CDR3 sequences, roughly 20% of them appearing once. A note on this clonotype: Its specificity is not known.

The TCR was taken from a man aged 30 to 45 with Graves' ophthalmopathy. V usage is TRBV5-4 and J usage is TRBJ2-2; 7 nucleotides match TRBD2. The sequencing sample was made of blood. CDR3 loop: CASSQTSDSGELFF. CDR3 nucleotides: TGTGCCAGCAGCCAAACTAGCGACTCCGGGGAGCTGTTTTTT.